Each of the 17 T cell receptor beta chains below was sequenced from the same sample in a study of T-cell reconstitution after alpha-beta-depleted transplantation in children. Unique molecular identifiers featured in how the TCRbeta library was prepared. TCRdb re-called the PCR reads through MiXCR, storing one row per CDR3 protein. The sample has about 420,000 distinct CDR3 sequences; around 15% are singletons. The input for sequencing was PBMCs, mostly from graft donor cells, taken 360 days after TCRalphabeta/CD19-depleted stem cell transplant. These receptors came from a boy in the first two years of life who had a stem cell transplant for Wiskott-Aldrich syndrome, so the T cells may come from the graft donor.

The chain employs TRBV12-3 or TRBV12-4 and TRBJ2-7, with 9 bases lining up with TRBD2. This CDR3 has 16 amino acids. The V and J ends lost 3 bases and 4 bases, in that order; junction bases with no gene match: 10. DNA for the CDR3: TGTGCCAGCAGTTTGGGGCCTAGCGGGGACCCTTACGAGCAGTACTTC. This encodes CASSLGPSGDPYEQYF.

CDR3 loop: CASPRRCTDTQYF. The CDR3 bases are TGTGCCAGCCCGAGGAGATGCACAGATACGCAGTATTTT. This sequence joins TRBV2 and TRBJ2-3; D is uncertain. The germline V and J ends were trimmed by 8 bases and 1 base, with 10 bases remaining between them. This CDR3 contains 13 residues. Per the germline V gene, CDR1 is SNHLY and CDR2 is FYNNEI.

Many counts were recorded for this clonotype. The chain has TRBV11-2 and TRBJ1-5; D not resolved. The CDR3 sequence is 14 residues long. V gave up 5 bases and J gave up 0 bases, with 8 bases separating them. Germline V gene sequence: CDR1 SGHAT, CDR2 FQNNGV. CDR3 region: CASSPKDSNQPQHF. The CDR3 DNA sequence: TGTGCCAGCAGCCCTAAGGATAGCAATCAGCCCCAGCATTTT. Variable domain in full (rest from reference TRBV11-2 and TRBJ1-5): EAGVAQSPRYKIIEKRQSVAFWCNPISGHATLYWYQQILGQGPKLLIQFQNNGVVDDSQLPKDRFSAERLKGVDSTLKIQPAKLEDSAVYLCASSPKDSNQPQHFGDGTRLSIL.

This clonotype was detected many times. The chain recombines TRBV6-5 with TRBJ1-4; D unclear. Germline CDR1 MNHEY, CDR2 SVGAGI. V was cut by 4 bases and J by 1 base, with 7 bases left in between. CDR3 size: 14 residues. As DNA, the CDR3 is TGTGCCAGCAGTTCGTTGGTAACTAATGAAAAACTGTTTTTT. It specifies CASSSLVTNEKLFF.

V is TRBV5-4 and J is TRBJ2-3; D may be TRBD2 (5 bases). The V end was cut by 2 bases, the J end by 6 bases, with 10 bases between. Germline lookup yields CDR1 SGHNT and CDR2 YYREEE (reference sequence). The CDR3 spans 13 residues. The CDR3 loop reads CASSFTRVDTQYF. For the CDR3, the DNA is TGTGCCAGCAGCTTCACTAGAGTGGATACGCAGTATTTT.

This clonotype appeared a few times. This chain joins TRBV7-9 and TRBJ1-1; D is undetermined. This CDR3 has 14 amino acids. Germline loops: CDR1 SEHNR, CDR2 FQNEAQ (reference sequence). V shed 2 bases and J shed 1 base, with 8 bases lying between them. The CDR3 nucleotides read TGTGCCAGCAGCTTACTTCGGGGGAACACTGAAGCTTTCTTT. This gives the protein CASSLLRGNTEAFF.

This chain connects TRBV4-2 to TRBJ2-1; 15 nucleotides line up with TRBD2. The CDR3 has 18 amino acids. Germline V gene sequence: CDR1 LGHNA, CDR2 YNFKEQ. V was clipped by 0 bases and J by 4 bases; unmatched bases: 4. The DNA of the CDR3 is TGTGCCAGCAGCCAAGATGGACTAGCGGGGGGGATTTACAATGAGCAGTTCTTC. It specifies CASSQDGLAGGIYNEQFF.

The chain is built from TRBV5-1 and TRBJ2-1; D not resolved. Germline loops: CDR1 SGHRS, CDR2 YFSETQ. V shed 7 bases and J shed 0 bases, with 14 bases lying between them. The CDR3 is made up of 15 amino acids. As DNA, the CDR3 is TGCGCCAGCGGATCACATCCTAGCTCCTACAATGAGCAGTTCTTC. Amino acid sequence: CASGSHPSSYNEQFF.

This clonotype has just a few counts. The J gene is TRBJ1-2, the V gene TRBV20-1, with D possibly being TRBD1 (5 bases). V lost 0 bases, J lost 8 bases, and 10 bases lay in between. This CDR3 has 12 amino acids. The germline CDR1 and CDR2 sequences are DFQATT and SNEGSKA (reference sequence). The chain's CDR3 is CSAREGGSGYTF. In nucleotides, the CDR3 is TGCAGTGCTAGAGAGGGGGGAAGCGGCTACACCTTC.

This clonotype has a handful of counts. The V and J genes are TRBV20-1 and TRBJ2-1; D might be TRBD1 or TRBD2, each matching 5 bases. The ends were cut back, 2 bases at V and 3 bases at J, with 17 bases in the middle. Germline V CDR1 and CDR2: DFQATT, SNEGSKA (reference sequence). The CDR3 has 16 amino acids. The DNA of the CDR3 is TGCAGTGCTAGACTTGTTGGGGCGGGCCACTACAATGAGCAGTTCTTC. As protein: CSARLVGAGHYNEQFF.

The V call is TRBV25-1, the J call TRBJ2-5; TRBD1 agrees at 7 bases. Germline loops: CDR1 MGHDK, CDR2 SYGVNS. Trimming at V came to 5 bases and at J to 2 bases, leaving 8 bases not matched to a gene. This CDR3 comprises 15 residues. Here the CDR3 DNA reads TGTGCCAGCAGTCCAGTTCGGGGACAGCAAGAGACCCAGTACTTC. Its protein is CASSPVRGQQETQYF.

This chain connects TRBV5-1 to TRBJ2-3, with TRBD2 matching over 8 bases. This CDR3 spans 13 amino acids. The V gene's germline CDR1 is SGHRS and CDR2 YFSETQ. With V trimmed by 4 bases and J by 5 bases, 3 bases remained unmatched. The CDR3 DNA sequence: TGCGCCAGCAGCCCCCTAGCGGGAGATACGCAGTATTTT. It translates to CASSPLAGDTQYF.

The chain has TRBV27 and TRBJ2-1; perhaps D is TRBD1 or TRBD2 (5 bases each). This CDR3 spans 14 amino acids. V shed 5 bases and J shed 9 bases, with 17 bases lying between them. The V gene's germline CDR1 is MNHEY and CDR2 SMNVEV (reference sequence). CDR3 in amino acids: CASSNRDVRAEQFF. In DNA form, the CDR3 reads TGTGCCAGCAGTAACCGGGACGTCCGGGCTGAGCAGTTCTTC.

The rearrangement joins TRBV12-3 or TRBV12-4 to TRBJ2-1; 7 nucleotides agree with TRBD1. The CDR3 totals 14 residues. Trimming removed 3 bases from V and 7 bases from J; junction bases left unmatched: 6. The CDR3 region has the DNA TGTGCCAGCAGTTTTTGGCAGGGGGAAAATGAGCAGTTCTTC. It yields the protein CASSFWQGENEQFF.

This sequence joins TRBV5-5 and TRBJ2-5; perhaps TRBD1 as D (7 bases). CDR1 and CDR2 from the germline V gene are SGHKS and YYEKEE (reference sequence). V lost 2 bases to trimming and J lost 4 bases, with 12 bases between them. The CDR3 is 14 amino acids. Written as DNA, the CDR3 is TGTGCCAGCAGCTTAAGACAGGGAGGAGAGACCCAGTACTTC. Its protein is CASSLRQGGETQYF.

This clonotype was observed a handful of times. The rearrangement uses TRBV12-3 or TRBV12-4 and TRBJ2-3, with 13 bases lining up with TRBD2. This CDR3 has 20 residues. V was pared by 7 bases and J by 3 bases, with 19 bases of the junction left unmatched. In DNA, the CDR3 is TGTGCCAGCATCCAGCGATCACTAGCGGGGGGGCCGATCTGGACAGATACGCAGTATTTT. Protein sequence: CASIQRSLAGGPIWTDTQYF.

This clonotype came up a few times. The chain carries TRBV18 and TRBJ2-4; the D gene could be TRBD1 or TRBD2 (5 bases each). CDR1 and CDR2 (germline): KGHSH, LQKENI. The V gene lost 5 bases and the J gene lost 6 bases, with 17 bases spanning the gap. This CDR3 has 15 residues. This chain's CDR3 is CASSTQVRDLNIQYF. The CDR3 DNA follows: TGTGCCAGCTCAACACAAGTGAGGGACCTAAACATTCAGTACTTC.